The 22 T cell receptor beta chains listed next were all sequenced from one sample in a study of human T cells and chemical hapten exposure. TCRdb re-called the RACE reads through MiXCR, storing one row per CDR3 protein. The data show about 260,000 distinct CDR3 sequences, 7.5% to 10% seen once. Time point of the sample: pre-sensitization, week 0. As for treatment: therapeutic diphenylcyclopropenone sensitization with weekly scalp DPC. The sample here was whole blood, taken in connection with sensitization to the hapten diphenylcyclopropenone (DPC). These receptors were collected from a woman in her thirties or forties with alopecia areata. Some clones in this sample may be carry-over from other donors' samples.

The chain has TRBV4-1 and TRBJ2-3; D might be TRBD2 (5 bases). CDR1 and CDR2 (germline): MGHRA, YSYEKL. The CDR3 contains 18 residues. Trimming pared 1 base from V and 1 base from J, leaving 18 bases between. The CDR3 loop reads CASSQVGSPTFGTDTQYF. CDR3 DNA sequence: TGCGCCAGCAGCCAAGTTGGGAGCCCGACTTTCGGCACAGATACGCAGTATTTT.

This clonotype was observed many times. This rearrangement joins TRBV7-2 to TRBJ2-3, with D perhaps matching TRBD2 (5 bases). Trimming took 2 bases from V and 0 from J, leaving 9 bases between them. This CDR3 is built from 15 residues. From germline, CDR1 is SGHTA and CDR2 FQGNSA. The CDR3, as DNA: TGTGCCAGCAGCTTACAAGCGGTGAGCACAGATACGCAGTATTTT. Residues: CASSLQAVSTDTQYF.

The chain recombines TRBV11-2 with TRBJ1-1; a weak D match, TRBD1 (5 bases). Per the germline V gene, CDR1 is SGHAT and CDR2 is FQNNGV. Trimming removed 0 bases at V and 5 bases at J, with 10 bases between. The CDR3 is 14 amino acids. The DNA for the CDR3 is TGTGCCAGCAGCTTAGATGGGACCGATACTGAAGCTTTCTTT. This codes for CASSLDGTDTEAFF.

This clonotype was picked up a small number of times. This chain uses TRBV28 with TRBJ1-4; TRBD1 might be the D (5 bases). This CDR3 spans 14 amino acids. Germline assignment: CDR1 MDHEN and CDR2 SYDVKM. Trimming pared 6 bases from V and 5 bases from J, leaving 13 bases between. Here the CDR3 DNA reads TGTGCCAGCAGCTCCCGACAGCCGAATGAAAAACTGTTTTTT. This gives the protein CASSSRQPNEKLFF.

This chain links TRBV7-9 with TRBJ1-1; D uncertain. The CDR3 runs 11 residues. The V and J ends lost 6 bases and 8 bases respectively, with 10 bases between them. Per germline, CDR1 SEHNR and CDR2 FQNEAQ (reference sequence). CDR3 region: CASRKWQEAFF. The CDR3 nucleotides are TGTGCCAGCAGGAAGTGGCAGGAAGCTTTCTTT.

This clonotype was seen more than once but under ten times. This CDR3 is CASSPTGGTLYEQYF. For the CDR3, the DNA is TGTGCCAGCAGCCCGACAGGGGGAACTTTGTACGAGCAGTACTTC. The chain employs TRBV12-3 or TRBV12-4 and TRBJ2-7; the match to TRBD1 covers 9 bases. J gave up 4 bases and V 6 bases, and 10 bases lay outside the gene matches. CDR3 size: 15 residues.

This clonotype appeared many times. The chain joins TRBV4-2 to TRBJ2-7; D is perhaps TRBD2 (6 bases). Per germline, CDR1 LGHNA and CDR2 YNFKEQ. The CDR3 is made up of 16 amino acids. V lost 1 base and J lost 2, with 15 bases in between. CDR3 residues: CASSQALPAGTYEQYF. The CDR3 DNA follows: TGTGCCAGCAGCCAAGCCTTACCCGCGGGAACCTACGAGCAGTACTTC.

The chain uses TRBV6-5 and TRBJ2-7, with D possibly being TRBD1 (6 bases). The CDR3 extends over 16 amino acids. Trimming pared 0 bases from V and 2 bases from J, leaving 14 bases between. CDR1 and CDR2 from the germline V gene are MNHEY and SVGAGI. CDR3 sequence reads: CASSYSPRQATYEQYF. CDR3 bases: TGTGCCAGCAGTTACTCGCCACGACAGGCTACCTACGAGCAGTACTTC.

V and J are TRBV6-2 or TRBV6-3 and TRBJ2-5; 8 positions agree with TRBD2. Germline trimming cut 1 base from V and 4 bases from J; bases unmatched to any gene: 2. The V gene's germline CDR1 is MNHEY and CDR2 SVGEGT. This CDR3 spans 14 amino acids. The CDR3 is CASSYWTSSETQYF. CDR3 coding DNA: TGTGCCAGCAGTTACTGGACTAGCTCAGAGACCCAGTACTTC.

The rearrangement uses TRBV7-2 and TRBJ2-7; 11 nucleotides match TRBD2. The V gene end was trimmed by 0 bases and the J gene end by 6 bases; junction bases not matched to a gene: 4. The CDR3 extends over 15 amino acids. CDR1 is SGHTA, CDR2 FQGNSA, per germline. CDR3 sequence (DNA): TGTGCCAGCAGCTTAGCCCCTAGCGGGAGGACCGAGCAGTACTTC. Amino acids: CASSLAPSGRTEQYF. The full variable domain, with the rest looked up from reference TRBV7-2 and TRBJ2-7, is GAGVSQSPSNKVTEKGKDVELRCDPISGHTALYWYRQSLGQGLEFLIYFQGNSAPDKSGLPSDRFSAERTGGSVSTLTIQRTQQEDSAVYLCASSLAPSGRTEQYFGPGTRLTVT.

The V and J genes are TRBV5-1 and TRBJ2-7; D not resolved. The germline CDR1 and CDR2 sequences are SGHRS and YFSETQ. Trimming pared 2 bases from V and 6 bases from J, leaving 12 bases between. The length of the CDR3 is 13 residues. The CDR3: CASSFSVGVEQYF. The CDR3 DNA reads TGCGCCAGCAGCTTTTCGGTGGGCGTCGAGCAGTACTTC.

This clonotype was detected ten times or more. The chain links TRBV19 to TRBJ2-4, with D possibly matching TRBD1 (6 bases). This CDR3 has 16 residues. Trimming left V 9 bases short and J 0 bases short, with 18 bases between. CDR1 and CDR2 (germline): LNHDA, SQIVND (reference sequence). DNA for the CDR3: TGTGCCAGCCGTGGGGCTGGACAGTTAGCCAAAAACATTCAGTACTTC. Its translation: CASRGAGQLAKNIQYF. Full variable domain (missing parts from reference TRBV19 and TRBJ2-4): DGGITQSPKYLFRKEGQNVTLSCEQNLNHDAMYWYRQDPGQGLRLIYYSQIVNDFQKGDIAEGYSVSREKKESFPLTVTSAQKNPTAFYLCASRGAGQLAKNIQYFGAGTRLSVL.

CDR3 nucleotide sequence: TGTGCCACCAGTGATGACAGGGAGCTGTTTTTT. This gives the protein CATSDDRELFF. This chain uses TRBV24-1 with TRBJ2-2; no firm D call. CDR1 and CDR2 from the germline V gene are KGHDR and SFDVKD. This CDR3 comprises 11 residues. V was shortened by 3 bases and J by 9 bases, with 4 bases between the two germline ends.

This clonotype appeared a few times. The CDR3 nucleotides read TGTGCCAGCAGCCAGAGTACCGCCACAGATACGCAGTATTTT. Translated, it gives CASSQSTATDTQYF. V is TRBV7-9 and J is TRBJ2-3; no reliable D call. CDR1 SEHNR and CDR2 FQNEAQ come from the germline V gene (reference sequence). With 5 bases removed from V and 2 bases from J, the gap between germline ends came to 11 bases. The CDR3 covers 14 residues.

The chain is built from TRBV6-5 and TRBJ2-1, with 11 bases lining up with TRBD2. This CDR3 is 16 amino acids long. Per germline, CDR1 MNHEY and CDR2 SVGAGI. Losses at the gene ends were 5 bases for V and 6 bases for J; bases not matched to a gene: 9. The CDR3 reads CASSRRTSGQGNEQFF. The CDR3 coding sequence is TGTGCCAGCAGTCGTCGGACTAGCGGGCAGGGCAATGAGCAGTTCTTC.

The genes are TRBV28 and TRBJ1-1; the D is unclear. This CDR3 has 12 residues. The V gene's germline CDR1 is MDHEN and CDR2 SYDVKM. V dropped 3 bases and J dropped 10 bases, with 12 bases sitting between them. The CDR3 reads CASSFLGGRAFF. The CDR3 DNA is TGTGCCAGCAGTTTCTTAGGTGGTAGAGCTTTCTTT.

V gene TRBV28 combines with J gene TRBJ1-3; 10 bases agree with TRBD1. In germline, CDR1 is MDHEN, CDR2 SYDVKM. The CDR3 extends over 17 amino acids. Trimming at V came to 3 bases and at J to 9 bases, leaving 14 bases not matched to a gene. The CDR3 is CASSFQPPGQGPRTIYF. The DNA of the CDR3 is TGTGCCAGCAGTTTCCAACCCCCGGGACAGGGGCCACGCACCATATATTTT.

In its sample, this clonotype was seen a few times. The chain employs TRBV4-3 and TRBJ2-2; a possible D gene is TRBD1 (6 bases). V was shortened by 0 bases and J by 7 bases, with 18 bases between the two germline ends. Germline CDR1 reads LGHNA; CDR2 reads YSLEER. The CDR3 is made up of 17 amino acids. This CDR3 reads CASSQDAGGGLYGELFF. CDR3 nucleotide sequence: TGCGCCAGCAGCCAAGATGCTGGGGGCGGGTTGTACGGGGAGCTGTTTTTT.

The chain is built from TRBV18 and TRBJ1-3, with 8 positions matching TRBD1. V was clipped by 4 bases and J by 6 bases; unmatched bases: 5. The CDR3 consists of 14 residues. Germline CDR1 KGHSH, CDR2 LQKENI. CDR3 amino acids: CASSLTGEKNTIYF. The CDR3 coding sequence is TGTGCCAGCTCACTGACAGGGGAGAAAAACACCATATATTTT.

This clonotype was counted only a few times. The V call is TRBV12-3 or TRBV12-4, the J call TRBJ2-1; 7 positions agree with TRBD2. The CDR3 runs 14 residues. J lost 8 bases, V lost 7 bases, and 11 bases had no gene match. Here the CDR3 reads CASTAGVGRDEQFF. As DNA, the CDR3 is TGTGCCAGCACCGCGGGAGTCGGGCGGGATGAGCAGTTCTTC.

This clonotype has ten or more counts. The CDR3 region is CSASSTGPYEQYF. CDR3 in DNA: TGCAGTGCTAGCTCGACAGGGCCCTACGAGCAGTACTTC. This chain connects TRBV20-1 to TRBJ2-7; 7 bases agree with TRBD1. Unmatched junction bases numbered 4, after V lost 3 bases and J lost 2 bases. The CDR3 runs 13 residues. CDR1 is DFQATT, CDR2 SNEGSKA, per germline (reference sequence).

Ten or more counts support this clonotype. The J gene is TRBJ1-2, the V gene TRBV12-3 or TRBV12-4; 8 nucleotides match TRBD1. The V segment lost 2 bases and the J segment 2 bases; nucleotides outside the gene matches: 10. The CDR3 runs 17 residues. CDR3 DNA sequence: TGTGCCAGCAGTTTAATAAGGGACAGGTCATGGAACTATGGCTACACCTTC. Its translation: CASSLIRDRSWNYGYTF.